Following are 25 T cell receptor beta chains from one sample sequenced in a study of T cell repertoires in cytomegalovirus infection. The antigens these receptors bind are not known. MiXCR, run by TCRdb on the reads, gives a single entry per CDR3 protein. The data hold about 55,000 distinct CDR3 sequences, with about a fifth observed a single time. Sequencing used CD8+ T cells from cultured PBMCs, obtained from culture after CMV antigen stimulation. The origin of the receptors is a human donor in good health (CMV status not recorded). Some clones in this sample may be carry-over from other donors' samples.

Many counts were recorded for this clonotype. CDR3 nucleotides: TGCAGTGCTTTTAGCGGGAGGGCCCCGAACGAGCAGTACTTC. The encoded protein is CSAFSGRAPNEQYF. V gene TRBV20-1 combines with J gene TRBJ2-7; 11 nucleotides match TRBD2. Germline V gene data show CDR1 as DFQATT and CDR2 as SNEGSKA (reference sequence). This CDR3 comprises 14 residues. The V gene end was trimmed by 5 bases and the J gene end by 5 bases; junction bases not matched to a gene: 8.

The V call is TRBV27, the J call TRBJ1-1; 8 bases are a match to TRBD1. The CDR3 runs 15 residues. After removal of 0 bases from V and 1 base from J, the junction contained 1 base not matched to a gene. Per germline, CDR1 MNHEY and CDR2 SMNVEV (reference sequence). CDR3 sequence reads: CASSLSGTGNTEAFF. CDR3 in DNA: TGTGCCAGCAGTTTATCGGGGACAGGGAACACTGAAGCTTTCTTT.

This clonotype was counted only a few times. The J gene is TRBJ1-5, the V gene TRBV12-3 or TRBV12-4, with unresolved D. This CDR3 region has 14 residues. Trimming removed 3 bases at V and 1 base at J, with 7 bases between. CDR3 amino acids: CASSFYGSNQPQHF. The CDR3 coding sequence is TGTGCCAGCAGTTTCTACGGCAGCAATCAGCCCCAGCATTTT.

Ten or more counts support this clonotype. The chain has TRBV7-2 and TRBJ2-4; D remains ambiguous. V was cut by 5 bases and J by 2 bases, with 13 bases left in between. The CDR3 has 15 amino acids. Germline loops: CDR1 SGHTA, CDR2 FQGNSA. CDR3: CASSSRGISKNIQYF. The CDR3 nucleotides read TGTGCCAGCAGCAGCCGTGGGATTTCCAAAAACATTCAGTACTTC. The whole variable domain, filled in from reference TRBV7-2 and TRBJ2-4, reads GAGVSQSPSNKVTEKGKDVELRCDPISGHTALYWYRQSLGQGLEFLIYFQGNSAPDKSGLPSDRFSAERTGGSVSTLTIQRTQQEDSAVYLCASSSRGISKNIQYFGAGTRLSVL.

J is TRBJ2-2 and V is TRBV6-5; 9 bases match TRBD1. Germline V CDR1 and CDR2: MNHEY, SVGAGI. The V and J ends lost 5 bases and 4 bases, in that order; junction bases with no gene match: 14. The CDR3 length is 18 residues. The CDR3 region has the DNA TGTGCCAGCAGTCCCAGGGGGACAGGGTTACCGAGCACCGGGGAGCTGTTTTTT. Amino acids: CASSPRGTGLPSTGELFF.

The chain couples TRBV4-1 to TRBJ1-1; no clear D gene. Trimming left V 0 bases short and J 2 bases short, with 4 bases between. Germline-derived CDR1 and CDR2 are MGHRA and YSYEKL. The CDR3 runs to 13 residues. This CDR3 reads CASSQDSNTEAFF. CDR3 in DNA: TGCGCCAGCAGCCAAGATTCCAACACTGAAGCTTTCTTT.

The chain has TRBV29-1 and TRBJ2-7, with no clear D. CDR1 is SQVTM and CDR2 is ANQGSEA in the germline V gene. V dropped 1 base and J dropped 2 bases, with 6 bases sitting between them. There are 12 residues in the CDR3. CDR3 sequence (DNA): TGCAGCGTTGAAGGCAGAGCCTACGAGCAGTACTTC. This sequence encodes CSVEGRAYEQYF.

The V and J genes are TRBV12-3 or TRBV12-4 and TRBJ2-1; no definite D call. V lost 7 bases and J 7 bases, leaving 8 bases between the germline ends. The CDR3 loop spans 11 amino acids. CDR3: CASTLGNEQFF. CDR3 sequence (DNA): TGTGCCAGCACACTTGGGAATGAGCAGTTCTTC.

This clonotype appeared a single time. Here the CDR3 reads CASSFRTTPGEQFF. The CDR3 nucleotides are TGTGCCAGCAGCTTCAGGACTACCCCAGGCGAGCAGTTCTTC. This rearrangement joins TRBV11-3 to TRBJ2-1, with a tentative D call TRBD2 (6 bases). This CDR3 has 14 amino acids. V was trimmed by 3 bases and J by 10 bases, leaving 16 bases between them. From germline, CDR1 is SGHNT and CDR2 YENEEA.

The chain uses TRBV19 and TRBJ1-2; 9 nucleotides match TRBD1. Trimming cost V 3 bases and J 8 bases; bases outside gene matches: 4. The CDR3 consists of 13 residues. The germline CDR1 and CDR2 sequences are LNHDA and SQIVND (reference sequence). CDR3 sequence: CASSIGQGYGYTF. CDR3 DNA: TGTGCCAGTAGTATCGGACAGGGGTACGGCTACACCTTC. Full variable domain (missing parts from reference TRBV19 and TRBJ1-2): DGGITQSPKYLFRKEGQNVTLSCEQNLNHDAMYWYRQDPGQGLRLIYYSQIVNDFQKGDIAEGYSVSREKKESFPLTVTSAQKNPTAFYLCASSIGQGYGYTFGSGTRLTVV.

This clonotype was counted between two and nine times. This chain joins TRBV7-2 and TRBJ2-7, with TRBD2 as a possible D gene (6 bases). The length of the CDR3 is 15 residues. Germline V lookup: CDR1 SGHTA, CDR2 FQGNSA. V was clipped by 3 bases and J by 0 bases, with 12 bases between them. CDR3 in amino acids: CASSFSPRDSYEQYF. As DNA, the CDR3 is TGTGCCAGCAGCTTTTCCCCGCGGGACTCCTACGAGCAGTACTTC.

This chain uses TRBV6-5 with TRBJ2-5; TRBD1 agrees at 11 bases. The CDR3 is 15 residues long. The germline CDR1 and CDR2 sequences are MNHEY and SVGAGI. V lost 7 bases to trimming and J lost 1 base; unmatched junction nucleotides: 5. The CDR3 nucleotides read TGTGCCAGCACTGGGACAGGGGGGACCCAAGAGACCCAGTACTTC. Its translation is CASTGTGGTQETQYF.

Only a few counts were recorded for this clonotype. The genes are TRBV27 and TRBJ1-1; D is possibly TRBD1 (5 bases). This CDR3 comprises 15 residues. V was clipped by 3 bases and J by 0 bases, with 11 bases between them. Germline CDR1 reads MNHEY; CDR2 reads SMNVEV (reference sequence). The CDR3 sequence: CASSLGGSLNTEAFF. The CDR3 bases are TGTGCCAGCAGTTTGGGGGGGAGTCTGAACACTGAAGCTTTCTTT.

At least ten counts were recorded for this clonotype. This chain links TRBV7-2 with TRBJ1-5; a weak D match, TRBD1 (5 bases). The length of the CDR3 is 13 residues. V lost 3 bases to trimming and J lost 8 bases, with 11 bases between them. Germline-derived CDR1 and CDR2 are SGHTA and FQGNSA. DNA of the CDR3: TGTGCCAGCAGCTTGGTAGGGGTAGAGCCCCAGCATTTT. Its protein product is CASSLVGVEPQHF.

The V and J genes are TRBV12-3 or TRBV12-4 and TRBJ1-2; D not resolved. The CDR3 contains 13 residues. V lost 6 bases, J lost 2 bases, and 10 bases lay in between. CDR3 nucleotides: TGTGCCAGCAGACCCGGGGAAAACTATGGCTACACCTTC. The encoded protein is CASRPGENYGYTF.

This clonotype was detected once. The chain combines TRBV6-6 with TRBJ1-5; TRBD1 matches at 8 bases. The CDR3 has 16 amino acids. The ends lost 4 bases at V and 4 bases at J; junction bases unmatched: 9. CDR1 is MNHNY, CDR2 SVGAGI, per germline (reference sequence). This CDR3 reads CASSFDRGGRNQPQHF. CDR3 DNA sequence: TGTGCCAGCAGTTTCGACAGGGGAGGGCGAAATCAGCCCCAGCATTTT.

This sequence joins TRBV7-9 and TRBJ1-1; no firm D call. There are 12 residues in the CDR3. Germline CDR1 is SEHNR and CDR2 is FQNEAQ (reference sequence). Trimming removed 3 bases from V and 4 bases from J, with 6 bases in between. CDR3 in amino acids: CASSLGSTEAFF. CDR3 bases: TGTGCCAGCAGCTTGGGAAGCACTGAAGCTTTCTTT.

V gene TRBV24-1 combines with J gene TRBJ2-1; 15 bases match TRBD2. The CDR3 consists of 18 residues. The germline V gene encodes CDR1 KGHDR and CDR2 SFDVKD. Trimming took 3 bases from V and 0 from J; bases not matched to a gene: 2. CDR3: CATSDGLAGGPSYNEQFF. CDR3 in DNA: TGTGCCACCAGTGATGGACTAGCGGGGGGGCCCTCCTACAATGAGCAGTTCTTC.

This clonotype occurred a few times. The chain joins TRBV5-5 to TRBJ1-6, with unresolved D. The V end was cut by 0 bases, the J end by 7 bases, with 5 bases between. This CDR3 has 13 residues. CDR1 is SGHKS and CDR2 is YYEKEE in the germline V gene (reference sequence). The CDR3 DNA reads as TGTGCCAGCAGCTTGGGTGCGAATTCACCCCTCCACTTT. It specifies CASSLGANSPLHF.

The chain couples TRBV7-2 to TRBJ2-3; 7 bases agree with TRBD2. CDR3 length equals 15 residues. Trimming removed 3 bases from V and 4 bases from J; junction bases left unmatched: 7. Looked up from germline, CDR1 is SGHTA and CDR2 is FQGNSA. CDR3 bases: TGTGCCAGCAGCTTGTCAGGACTAGGCCCAGATACGCAGTATTTT. It translates to CASSLSGLGPDTQYF.

This clonotype was seen a few times. The CDR3 region is CASSLARYGYEQYF. The DNA of the CDR3 is TGTGCCAGCAGCTTAGCAAGGTATGGCTACGAGCAGTACTTC. The chain is built from TRBV7-2 and TRBJ2-7, with no clear D. CDR3 length: 14 amino acids. The V and J ends lost 0 bases and 3 bases respectively, with 9 bases between them. The germline gives CDR1 SGHTA, CDR2 FQGNSA.

V and J are TRBV6-1 and TRBJ2-7; maybe TRBD2 (5 bases). The V gene lost 5 bases and the J gene lost 7 bases, with 9 bases spanning the gap. Germline V lookup: CDR1 MNHNS, CDR2 SASEGT. There are 11 residues in the CDR3. The CDR3 protein is CASSPRDEQYF. The CDR3 DNA reads TGTGCCAGCAGTCCCCGGGATGAGCAGTACTTC.

The chain uses TRBV7-8 and TRBJ1-2; D might be TRBD1 (6 bases). The CDR3 sequence is 15 residues long. Trimming cost V 6 bases and J 3 bases, with 17 bases left between them. CDR1 and CDR2 from the germline V gene are SGHVS and FQNEAQ. The CDR3 coding sequence is TGTGCCAGCAGACGCTCACCAGGGGACTACTATGGCTACACCTTC. Translation: CASRRSPGDYYGYTF.

The rearrangement joins TRBV7-9 to TRBJ2-1, with 8 bases lining up with TRBD2. The ends lost 6 bases at V and 4 bases at J; junction bases unmatched: 5. This CDR3 region has 14 residues. CDR1 and CDR2 (germline): SEHNR, FQNEAQ (reference sequence). The CDR3 here is CASSLSGVYNEQFF. For the CDR3, the DNA is TGTGCCAGCAGTCTTAGCGGGGTTTACAATGAGCAGTTCTTC.

V and J are TRBV2 and TRBJ2-7; TRBD2 matches at 11 bases. The length of the CDR3 is 19 residues. The germline V gene has CDR1 SNHLY and CDR2 FYNNEI. Trimming cost V 8 bases and J 1 base; bases outside gene matches: 19. CDR3 sequence reads: CASPTRGQKTSGVSYEQYF. CDR3 nucleotide sequence: TGTGCCAGCCCCACTCGGGGACAAAAGACTAGCGGGGTATCCTACGAGCAGTACTTC.